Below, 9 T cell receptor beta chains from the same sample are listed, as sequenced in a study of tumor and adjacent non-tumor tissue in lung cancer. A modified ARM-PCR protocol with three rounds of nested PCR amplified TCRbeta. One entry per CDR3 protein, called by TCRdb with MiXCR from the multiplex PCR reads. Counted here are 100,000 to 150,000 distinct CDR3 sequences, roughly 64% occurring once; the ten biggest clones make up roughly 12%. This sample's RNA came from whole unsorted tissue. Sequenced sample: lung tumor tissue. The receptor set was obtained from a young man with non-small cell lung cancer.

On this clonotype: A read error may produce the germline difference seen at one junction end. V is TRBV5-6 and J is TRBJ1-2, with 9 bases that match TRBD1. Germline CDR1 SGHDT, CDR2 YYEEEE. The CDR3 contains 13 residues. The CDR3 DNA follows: TGTGTCAGCATCAGGGACAGGGAAAGCGGCTACACCTTC. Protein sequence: CVSIRDRESGYTF.

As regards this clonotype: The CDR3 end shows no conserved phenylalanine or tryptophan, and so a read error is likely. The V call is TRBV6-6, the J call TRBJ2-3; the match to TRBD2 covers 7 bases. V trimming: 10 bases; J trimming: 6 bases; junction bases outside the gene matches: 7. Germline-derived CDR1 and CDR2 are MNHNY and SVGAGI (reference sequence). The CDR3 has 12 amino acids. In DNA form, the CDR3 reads TGTGCCAACACTCCCGGGGGGGATACGCAGTATTCT. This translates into CANTPGGDTQYS.

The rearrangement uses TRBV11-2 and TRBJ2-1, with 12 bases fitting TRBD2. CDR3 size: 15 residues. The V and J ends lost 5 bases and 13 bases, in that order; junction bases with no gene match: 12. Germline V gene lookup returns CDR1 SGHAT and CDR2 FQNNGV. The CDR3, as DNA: TGTGCCAGCAGCCCGTCGGGACTAGCGGGCGGTGATCAGTTCTTC. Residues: CASSPSGLAGGDQFF.

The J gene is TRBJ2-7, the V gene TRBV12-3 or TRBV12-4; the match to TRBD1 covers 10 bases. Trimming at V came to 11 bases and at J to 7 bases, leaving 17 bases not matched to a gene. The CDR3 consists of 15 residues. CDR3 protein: CACSPGDRGYNEQYF. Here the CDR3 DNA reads TGTGCCTGCTCCCCGGGGGACAGGGGATATAATGAGCAGTACTTC.

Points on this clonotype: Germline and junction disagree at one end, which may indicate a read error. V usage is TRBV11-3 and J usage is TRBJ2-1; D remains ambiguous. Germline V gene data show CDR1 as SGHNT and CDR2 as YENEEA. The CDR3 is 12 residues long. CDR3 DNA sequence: TGTACCGGCAGCTTAGTCCCCGATGAGCAATTCTTC. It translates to CTGSLVPDEQFF.

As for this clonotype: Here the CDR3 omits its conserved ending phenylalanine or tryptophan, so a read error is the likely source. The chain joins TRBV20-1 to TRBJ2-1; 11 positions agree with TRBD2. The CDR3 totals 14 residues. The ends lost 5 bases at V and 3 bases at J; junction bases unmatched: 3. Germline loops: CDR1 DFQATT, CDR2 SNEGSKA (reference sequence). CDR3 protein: CSARTSGGYNEQFY. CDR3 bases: TGCAGTGCTCGTACTAGCGGGGGCTACAATGAGCAGTTCTAT.

This CDR3 is CSVLLSGRALEQFF. In DNA, the CDR3 is TGCAGCGTTCTCCTGAGCGGGAGGGCCCTGGAGCAGTTCTTC. V usage is TRBV29-1 and J usage is TRBJ2-7, with 10 bases that match TRBD2. With the DNA end fitting TRBJ2-1 better, the J assignment may be wrong. The CDR3 covers 14 residues. Germline CDR1 SQVTM, CDR2 ANQGSEA.

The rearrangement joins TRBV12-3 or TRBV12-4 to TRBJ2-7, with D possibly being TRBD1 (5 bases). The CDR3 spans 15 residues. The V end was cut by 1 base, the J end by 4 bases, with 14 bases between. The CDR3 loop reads CASSLVMQGCYEQYF. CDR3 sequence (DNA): TGTGCCAGCAGTTTAGTAATGCAGGGATGTTACGAGCAGTACTTC.

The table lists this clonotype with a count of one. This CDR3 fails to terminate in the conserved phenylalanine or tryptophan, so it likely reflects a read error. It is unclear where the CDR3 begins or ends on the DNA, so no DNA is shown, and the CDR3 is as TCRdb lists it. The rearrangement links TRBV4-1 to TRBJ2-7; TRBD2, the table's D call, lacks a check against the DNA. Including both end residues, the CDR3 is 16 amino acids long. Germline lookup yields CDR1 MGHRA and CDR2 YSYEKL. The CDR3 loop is CASSQDETGGTYGQYY.